The 29 T cell receptor beta chains listed next were all sequenced from one sample in a study of blood T cells in healthy people across ages. Primed by a sample-barcoded 5' primer and a J-beta primer mix, a second PCR proceeded for about 6 to 12 cycles. TCRdb reprocessed the 5' RACE reads via MiXCR and lists one record per CDR3 protein. Of about 1.8 million distinct CDR3 sequences listed, around half are singletons. The sequenced sample was blood. These receptors came from a woman between 35 and 50 years old in good health.

The sample holds a few counts of this clonotype. This chain uses TRBV20-1 with TRBJ2-7; 7 bases map to TRBD1. The CDR3 runs 16 residues. Germline lookup yields CDR1 DFQATT and CDR2 SNEGSKA (reference sequence). The V gene end was trimmed by 2 bases and the J gene end by 0 bases; junction bases not matched to a gene: 10. The CDR3 DNA is TGCAGTGCTAGAACACAGGGGTTAGGGAGCTCCTACGAGCAGTACTTC. It is translated as CSARTQGLGSSYEQYF.

In this sample, this clonotype turned up a few times. The chain carries TRBV29-1 and TRBJ1-6, with D possibly TRBD1 on 6 matching bases. The CDR3 extends over 13 amino acids. V was cut by 2 bases and J by 14 bases, with 16 bases left in between. The germline CDR1 and CDR2 sequences are SQVTM and ANQGSEA. In DNA form, the CDR3 reads TGCAGCGTTGAATTGGCAGGGGCGACGTCCCTCCACTTT. This codes for CSVELAGATSLHF.

This clonotype has ten or more counts. This chain links TRBV29-1 with TRBJ2-7; D is perhaps TRBD1 (6 bases). The CDR3 totals 13 residues. Between the trimmed V and J ends, which lost 4 bases and 4 bases, there was a span of 14 bases. Germline CDR1 is SQVTM and CDR2 is ANQGSEA. The CDR3 protein is CSVAGTTNYEQYF. The CDR3, as DNA: TGCAGCGTTGCCGGGACAACCAATTACGAGCAGTACTTC.

The rearrangement joins TRBV4-3 to TRBJ2-1; TRBD1 is a possible D gene (5 bases). The ends were cut back, 3 bases at V and 2 bases at J, with 8 bases in the middle. In germline, CDR1 is LGHNA, CDR2 YSLEER. The CDR3 covers 14 residues. CDR3 protein: CASSQVRAYNEQFF. The CDR3 nucleotides are TGCGCCAGCAGCCAGGTCAGGGCCTACAATGAGCAGTTCTTC.

This rearrangement joins TRBV12-3 or TRBV12-4 to TRBJ2-1; unclear D gene. The V end was cut by 0 bases, the J end by 5 bases, with 8 bases between. CDR3 length: 14 amino acids. This CDR3 is CASSLAVPDNEQFF. DNA of the CDR3: TGTGCCAGCAGTTTAGCCGTTCCCGACAATGAGCAGTTCTTC.

This chain links TRBV6-2 or TRBV6-3 with TRBJ1-2, with D perhaps TRBD1 (6 bases). Trimming cost V 10 bases and J 2 bases, with 17 bases left between them. CDR1 is MNHEY and CDR2 is SVGEGT in the germline V gene. CDR3 length: 14 amino acids. The CDR3 region has the DNA TGTGCCACCAAAAAGATCCAGGGGAACTATGGCTACACCTTC. This gives the protein CATKKIQGNYGYTF.

This clonotype showed up just a few times. The V and J genes are TRBV5-1 and TRBJ2-3; 8 nucleotides agree with TRBD1. Germline V gene data show CDR1 as SGHRS and CDR2 as YFSETQ. This CDR3 has 20 residues. The trim removed 3 bases at V and 0 bases at J, leaving 18 bases unmatched. CDR3 DNA sequence: TGCGCCAGCAGCTGGAGGTTCGCTTTCAGGGGGCGAGGAAGCACAGATACGCAGTATTTT. This sequence encodes CASSWRFAFRGRGSTDTQYF. The whole variable domain, filled in from reference TRBV5-1 and TRBJ2-3, reads KAGVTQTPRYLIKTRGQQVTLSCSPISGHRSVSWYQQTPGQGLQFLFEYFSETQRNKGNFPGRFSGRQFSNSRSEMNVSTLELGDSALYLCASSWRFAFRGRGSTDTQYFGPGTRLTVL.

This clonotype showed up just a few times. V and J are TRBV18 and TRBJ2-3; 7 nucleotides match TRBD2. The germline CDR1 and CDR2 sequences are KGHSH and LQKENI. The CDR3 consists of 16 residues. Losses at the gene ends were 0 bases for V and 4 bases for J; bases not matched to a gene: 7. This CDR3 reads CASSPPLTSAPDTQYF. The CDR3 DNA follows: TGTGCCAGCTCACCACCTCTAACTAGCGCCCCAGATACGCAGTATTTT.

The chain joins TRBV6-2 or TRBV6-3 to TRBJ2-1; no reliable D call. This CDR3 has 12 amino acids. Germline V gives CDR1 MNHEY, CDR2 SVGEGT. V gave up 5 bases and J gave up 6 bases, with 8 bases separating them. The CDR3 DNA reads as TGTGCCAGCAGTAGGGCTAGCAATGAGCAGTTCTTC. It specifies CASSRASNEQFF.

This clonotype occurred a few times. This chain uses TRBV20-1 with TRBJ2-7; unclear D gene. The CDR3 consists of 14 residues. V was clipped by 0 bases and J by 1 base, with 10 bases between them. Germline lookup yields CDR1 DFQATT and CDR2 SNEGSKA (reference sequence). The DNA for the CDR3 is TGCAGTGCTAGAGATCGGAAAGGGTCCTACGAGCAGTACTTC. Residues: CSARDRKGSYEQYF.

CDR3 region: CASSYGLGVGQFF. CDR3 nucleotide sequence: TGTGCCAGCAGCTATGGACTGGGCGTAGGGCAGTTCTTC. The rearrangement uses TRBV11-1 and TRBJ2-1; the D gene is possibly TRBD2 (5 bases). This CDR3 region has 13 residues. The germline gives CDR1 SGHAT, CDR2 FQDESV (reference sequence). V dropped 4 bases and J dropped 12 bases, with 16 bases sitting between them. The full variable domain, in which reference TRBV11-1 and TRBJ2-1 provide the parts outside the CDR3, is EAEVAQSPRYKITEKSQAVAFWCDPISGHATLYWYRQILGQGPELLVQFQDESVVDDSQLPKDRFSAERLKGVDSTLKIQPAELGDSAMYLCASSYGLGVGQFFGPGTRLTVL.

The chain joins TRBV6-2 or TRBV6-3 to TRBJ2-3, with 8 bases fitting TRBD2. CDR1 and CDR2 (germline): MNHEY, SVGEGT. The CDR3 loop spans 16 amino acids. V lost 7 bases and J lost 6; bases outside the gene matches: 15. The DNA for the CDR3 is TGTGCCAGCAATTTCCTCGGACTAGCCGGTTCCGATACGCAGTATTTT. Its protein product is CASNFLGLAGSDTQYF.

The table lists this clonotype with a count of one. Since a much larger clone is just one base distant, this may be a read error. The chain has TRBV4-1 and TRBJ2-3, with D maybe TRBD2 (5 bases). Germline CDR1 and CDR2: MGHRA and YSYEKL. The CDR3 runs 15 residues. This chain's CDR3 is CASSHYEGRAETQYF. The CDR3 DNA reads as TGCGCCAGCAGCCACTACGAGGGAAGGGCAGAGACGCAGTATTTT.

This chain links TRBV20-1 with TRBJ2-1; TRBD2 matches 9 bases. Germline loops: CDR1 DFQATT, CDR2 SNEGSKA (reference sequence). The CDR3 consists of 17 residues. V was pared by 3 bases and J by 6 bases, with 15 bases of the junction left unmatched. CDR3: CSARRPSSGVFPNEQFF. The CDR3 DNA sequence: TGCAGTGCTAGGCGACCGTCTAGCGGGGTATTCCCCAATGAGCAGTTCTTC.

The chain combines TRBV7-2 with TRBJ2-5, with D possibly TRBD1 on 7 matching bases. Per germline, CDR1 SGHTA and CDR2 FQGNSA. V was cut by 2 bases and J by 0 bases, with 13 bases left in between. The CDR3 length is 16 residues. The CDR3 loop reads CASSLNRGLHQETQYF. The CDR3 region has the DNA TGTGCCAGCAGCTTAAACAGGGGACTTCACCAAGAGACCCAGTACTTC.

Only a few counts were recorded for this clonotype. The chain employs TRBV7-2 and TRBJ1-5; no firm D call. V gave up 6 bases and J gave up 2 bases, with 14 bases separating them. CDR3 length: 15 residues. The germline V gene encodes CDR1 SGHTA and CDR2 FQGNSA. This chain's CDR3 is CASRGGPGGNQPQHF. The CDR3, as DNA: TGTGCCAGCAGGGGAGGACCTGGGGGCAATCAGCCCCAGCATTTT.

This chain uses TRBV9 with TRBJ2-5; 11 bases are a match to TRBD2. Germline V gives CDR1 SGDLS, CDR2 YYNGEE. The CDR3 totals 15 residues. The trim removed 5 bases at V and 7 bases at J, leaving 10 bases unmatched. The CDR3 sequence: CASSQPSGGKGTQYF. CDR3 nucleotides: TGTGCCAGCAGTCAGCCTAGCGGGGGGAAAGGGACCCAGTACTTC. The entire variable domain, with the rest obtained from reference TRBV9 and TRBJ2-5, is as follows: DSGVTQTPKHLITATGQRVTLRCSPRSGDLSVYWYQQSLDQGLQFLIQYYNGEERAKGNILERFSAQQFPDLHSELNLSSLELGDSALYFCASSQPSGGKGTQYFGPGTRLLVL.

This clonotype was detected a few times. The gene calls are TRBV20-1 and TRBJ1-2, with D possibly matching TRBD1 (6 bases). Germline loops: CDR1 DFQATT, CDR2 SNEGSKA (reference sequence). This CDR3 contains 15 residues. The ends were cut back, 5 bases at V and 0 bases at J, with 16 bases in the middle. The chain's CDR3 is CSADVGAGSNYGYTF. The CDR3 DNA reads as TGCAGTGCTGATGTGGGGGCAGGATCTAACTATGGCTACACCTTC.

This clonotype turned up a few times. This sequence joins TRBV7-3 and TRBJ2-3; D may be TRBD2 (5 bases). V was clipped by 2 bases and J by 5 bases, with 14 bases between them. This CDR3 region has 15 residues. Germline CDR1 reads SGHTA; CDR2 reads FQGTGA. The CDR3 sequence: CASSLASLERDTQYF. The CDR3 DNA reads as TGTGCCAGCAGCTTAGCATCACTAGAAAGAGATACGCAGTATTTT. Full variable domain (rest looked up from reference TRBV7-3 and TRBJ2-3): GAGVSQTPSNKVTEKGKYVELRCDPISGHTALYWYRQSLGQGPEFLIYFQGTGAADDSGLPNDRFFAVRPEGSVSTLKIQRTERGDSAVYLCASSLASLERDTQYFGPGTRLTVL.

This clonotype showed up just once. The V call is TRBV3-1, the J call TRBJ2-1; 13 nucleotides match TRBD2. The CDR3 is 20 residues long. From germline, CDR1 is LGHDT and CDR2 YNNKEL (reference sequence). The J segment lost 0 bases and the V segment lost 0 bases, leaving 8 bases of the junction unmatched. CDR3 loop: CASSQDRLAGGRSSYNEQFF. The CDR3 nucleotides read TGTGCCAGCAGCCAAGATCGACTAGCGGGGGGCCGGAGCTCCTACAATGAGCAGTTCTTC.

This rearrangement joins TRBV7-9 to TRBJ2-3; TRBD1 matches at 11 bases. Per the germline V gene, CDR1 is SEHNR and CDR2 is FQNEAQ (reference sequence). The V gene end was trimmed by 5 bases and the J gene end by 4 bases; junction bases not matched to a gene: 11. The CDR3 contains 17 residues. The CDR3 bases are TGTGCCAGCAGCGGGACAGGGGGAATCGGTGGGGCAGATACGCAGTATTTT. It specifies CASSGTGGIGGADTQYF.

The chain uses TRBV5-1 and TRBJ2-2, with D possibly being TRBD1 or TRBD2 (5 bases each). Trimming took off 4 bases at V and 1 base at J, with 11 bases between the two ends. The V gene's germline CDR1 is SGHRS and CDR2 YFSETQ. The CDR3 sequence is 15 residues long. The CDR3 DNA reads as TGCGCCAGCAGCCGGGACCGTCAGAACACCGGGGAGCTGTTTTTT. This encodes CASSRDRQNTGELFF.

This clonotype has only a few counts. The CDR3 DNA follows: TGTGCCAGCAGCTGGGGGAAGGGACTGAATAGCAATCAGCCCCAGCATTTT. This sequence encodes CASSWGKGLNSNQPQHF. This chain connects TRBV7-9 to TRBJ1-5; D is perhaps TRBD1 (5 bases). Trimming took 4 bases from V and 0 from J, leaving 16 bases between them. This CDR3 region has 17 residues. Germline CDR1 SEHNR, CDR2 FQNEAQ (reference sequence).

The chain couples TRBV27 to TRBJ2-3; 14 nucleotides align to TRBD2. This CDR3 contains 15 residues. J gave up 8 bases and V 7 bases, and 8 bases lay outside the gene matches. CDR1 and CDR2 from the germline V gene are MNHEY and SMNVEV (reference sequence). The CDR3 coding sequence is TGTGCCAGCATCGATGAGGGACTAGCGGGGGCTACGCAGTATTTT. Its translation is CASIDEGLAGATQYF.

The chain couples TRBV6-5 to TRBJ1-1; D ambiguous. The V gene's germline CDR1 is MNHEY and CDR2 SVGAGI. V lost 6 bases and J 1 base, leaving 9 bases between the germline ends. CDR3 length equals 13 residues. This CDR3 reads CASREVGNTEAFF. CDR3 nucleotides: TGTGCCAGCAGAGAGGTGGGGAACACTGAAGCTTTCTTT.

The chain has TRBV29-1 and TRBJ1-1; D gene unclear. Trimming shortened V by 6 bases and J by 6 bases, and 17 bases separated the two germline ends. Germline V CDR1 and CDR2: SQVTM, ANQGSEA. This CDR3 region has 13 residues. The CDR3 DNA sequence: TGCAGCGTCCTCGCTGGGCAGAAGGCTGAAGCTTTCTTT. Protein product: CSVLAGQKAEAFF. Full variable domain (missing parts from reference TRBV29-1 and TRBJ1-1): SAVISQKPSRDICQRGTSLTIQCQVDSQVTMMFWYRQQPGQSLTLIATANQGSEATYESGFVIDKFPISRPNLTFSTLTVSNMSPEDSSIYLCSVLAGQKAEAFFGQGTRLTVV.

The chain recombines TRBV27 with TRBJ2-6; possibly TRBD1 for D (6 bases). Trimming took off 5 bases at V and 4 bases at J, with 15 bases between the two ends. The CDR3 contains 16 residues. Germline V gene data show CDR1 as MNHEY and CDR2 as SMNVEV (reference sequence). The CDR3 loop reads CASSARTVQGANVLTF. DNA for the CDR3: TGTGCCAGCAGTGCGAGGACAGTCCAGGGGGCCAACGTCCTGACTTTC.

The J gene is TRBJ2-5, the V gene TRBV27; 7 bases line up with TRBD1. Per the germline V gene, CDR1 is MNHEY and CDR2 is SMNVEV (reference sequence). Unmatched junction bases numbered 9, after V lost 5 bases and J lost 0 bases. This CDR3 is 16 amino acids long. The CDR3 DNA reads as TGTGCCAGCAGTGAATTTCCGGGACAGTACCAAGAGACCCAGTACTTC. Its protein product is CASSEFPGQYQETQYF.

The V gene is TRBV5-1, the J gene TRBJ2-5; TRBD2 matches at 9 bases. Per the germline V gene, CDR1 is SGHRS and CDR2 is YFSETQ. V dropped 4 bases and J dropped 5; count of bases not matched to a gene: 9. CDR3 size: 15 residues. The CDR3 region is CASSGAGGVEETQYF. CDR3 DNA sequence: TGCGCCAGCAGCGGAGCGGGGGGAGTAGAGGAGACCCAGTACTTC.